This T cell receptor (beta chain) stems from a study of T cells in Graves' hyperthyroidism and ophthalmopathy. This clonotype was counted ten times or more. Its antigen remains unidentified. Patients were excluded for uncontrolled infection, other autoimmune disease, pregnancy or lactation. Diagnoses were made from clinical symptoms, serum measures (thyroxine and TRAb), thyroid ultrasound and orbital computed tomography. Out of around 10 ml of fresh peripheral blood came the PBMCs. Regions amplified from RNA transcripts were the TCR beta CDR3 regions. With the HTBI primer set, the TCR CDR3 went through a first round of RT-PCR. MiXCR, applied by TCRdb to the multiplex PCR reads, yields one record per CDR3 protein. The sample has about 380,000 distinct CDR3 sequences, less than 20% seen once. CDR3 length: 13 residues. CDR1 LGHDT and CDR2 YNNKEL come from the germline V gene (reference sequence). The V end was cut by 10 bases, the J end by 8 bases, with 18 bases between.

Findings and caveats of the study: Peripheral blood also featured most of the thyroid clonotypes expanded above 0.001.

The sample consisted of blood. This chain uses TRBV3-1 with TRBJ2-1, with D possibly being TRBD2 (7 bases). The sequence was obtained from a man between 18 and 29 years old with Graves' ophthalmopathy. The CDR3, as DNA: TGTGCCACAGGGGACCGGGGGAGGGATGAGCAGTTCTTC. It specifies CATGDRGRDEQFF.